These 23 T cell receptor beta chains originate from one sample sequenced in a study of blood T cell repertoires in COVID-19. The table came from immunoSEQ multiplex PCR; TCRdb's copy has only in-frame clones and leaves some out. The sample holds around 420,000 clones; approximately 86% are singletons and the top ten take around 2%. The sequencing sample was made of PBMCs or T cells enriched from blood (not recorded which). The receptors stem from a woman aged 40-49 years with acute COVID-19.

The chain uses TRBV5-1 and TRBJ2-1, with a tentative D call TRBD2 (5 bases). CDR1 is SGHRS, CDR2 YFSETQ, per germline. The CDR3 totals 14 residues. Trimming shortened V by 5 bases and J by 9 bases, and 18 bases separated the two germline ends. The CDR3 sequence is CASRSGNIGTEQFF. The CDR3 DNA is TGCGCCAGCAGAAGCGGAAATATAGGAACTGAGCAGTTCTTC.

The count of this clone is one. This chain joins TRBV18 and TRBJ1-4; the match to TRBD1 covers 9 bases. Germline CDR1 and CDR2: KGHSH and LQKENI. V shed 5 bases and J 2 bases; nucleotides not matched to a gene: 0. The CDR3 has 14 amino acids. This CDR3 reads CASSDRGTNEKLFF. CDR3 sequence (DNA): TGTGCCAGCTCAGACAGGGGGACTAATGAAAAACTGTTTTTT. The entire variable domain, with the rest obtained from reference TRBV18 and TRBJ1-4, is as follows: NAGVMQNPRHLVRRRGQEARLRCSPMKGHSHVYWYRQLPEEGLKFMVYLQKENIIDESGMPKERFSAEFPKEGPSILRIQQVVRGDSAAYFCASSDRGTNEKLFFGSGTQLSVL.

This chain uses TRBV19 with TRBJ1-1; 10 bases line up with TRBD1. This CDR3 is built from 15 residues. V dropped 5 bases and J dropped 4; count of bases not matched to a gene: 7. CDR1 and CDR2 (germline): LNHDA, SQIVND (reference sequence). Here the CDR3 DNA reads TGTGCCAGTAGTGGAGGGACAGGGGCTGTCACTGAAGCTTTCTTT. Encoded protein: CASSGGTGAVTEAFF.

CDR3 nucleotides: TGTGCCTCAGAACTAGCCGGCACAGATACGCAGTATTTT. Its translation: CASELAGTDTQYF. The chain employs TRBV30 and TRBJ2-3, with a tentative D call TRBD2 (6 bases). The CDR3 runs 13 residues. V was cut by 7 bases and J by 1 base, with 12 bases left in between. Germline V gene lookup returns CDR1 GTSNPN and CDR2 SVGIG (reference sequence).

The chain links TRBV30 to TRBJ2-7, with D unresolved. The germline V and J ends were trimmed by 1 base and 3 bases, with 10 bases remaining between them. The CDR3 covers 13 residues. Germline V lookup: CDR1 GTSNPN, CDR2 SVGIG (reference sequence). CDR3 residues: CAWSGGVDYEQYF. The CDR3 region has the DNA TGTGCCTGGAGTGGAGGAGTCGACTACGAGCAGTACTTC.

The V call is TRBV5-1, the J call TRBJ1-2; D possibly corresponds to TRBD1 (5 bases). The CDR3 is made up of 16 amino acids. CDR1 is SGHRS, CDR2 YFSETQ, per germline. The V gene lost 1 base and the J gene lost 2 bases, with 15 bases spanning the gap. The CDR3, as DNA: TGCGCCAGCAGCTTGTTTGTGGGGCCCGGGAACTATGGCTACACCTTC. This codes for CASSLFVGPGNYGYTF.

V is TRBV5-5 and J is TRBJ1-3; D remains unclear. The CDR3 covers 15 residues. V lost 2 bases to trimming and J lost 0 bases, with 9 bases between them. Per germline, CDR1 SGHKS and CDR2 YYEKEE (reference sequence). CDR3 coding DNA: TGTGCCAGCAGCTTTCTTCAGGCCTCTGGAAACACCATATATTTT. Translated, it gives CASSFLQASGNTIYF.

In DNA form, the CDR3 reads TGTGCCAGCAGTCAAATACAGGGGGCGAACACCGGGGAGCTGTTTTTT. Translating gives CASSQIQGANTGELFF. The V and J genes are TRBV27 and TRBJ2-2; TRBD1 agrees at 8 bases. Germline CDR1 and CDR2: MNHEY and SMNVEV (reference sequence). The CDR3 loop spans 16 amino acids. V was clipped by 5 bases and J by 0 bases; unmatched bases: 5.

This clone was found once. The chain links TRBV10-3 to TRBJ2-3; 15 bases fit TRBD2. CDR1 is ENHRY, CDR2 SYGVKD, per germline. V gave up 5 bases and J gave up 6 bases; unmatched junction bases: 9. The CDR3 contains 17 residues. In DNA, the CDR3 is TGTGCCATCAGTCCCGGGACTAGCGGGGGGATCGGGGATACGCAGTATTTT. Protein product: CAISPGTSGGIGDTQYF.

The chain uses TRBV7-2 and TRBJ1-5; 8 bases agree with TRBD1. V gave up 4 bases and J gave up 4 bases; unmatched junction bases: 3. Looked up from germline, CDR1 is SGHTA and CDR2 is FQGNSA. The CDR3 length is 14 residues. The CDR3 region has the DNA TGTGCCAGCAGCTCGTGGACAGGGAATCAGCCCCAGCATTTT. Residues: CASSSWTGNQPQHF.

The V gene is TRBV30, the J gene TRBJ1-4, with 8 bases lining up with TRBD1. Germline CDR1 and CDR2: GTSNPN and SVGIG (reference sequence). CDR3 size: 14 residues. V lost 2 bases to trimming and J lost 5 bases; unmatched junction nucleotides: 4. CDR3 in DNA: TGTGCCTGGAGTATTAGGACAGGGAATGAAAAACTGTTTTTT. This gives the protein CAWSIRTGNEKLFF.

This rearrangement joins TRBV7-6 to TRBJ2-5; no reliable D call. Germline V gene sequence: CDR1 SGHVS, CDR2 FNYEAQ. Trimming left V 4 bases short and J 5 bases short, with 23 bases between. CDR3 size: 17 residues. Written as DNA, the CDR3 is TGTGCCAGCAGCTCCCCTCGTGTTAGCAGCTCCGAGGAGACCCAGTACTTC. Amino acid sequence: CASSSPRVSSSEETQYF.

This clone was detected only a few times. The chain carries TRBV10-3 and TRBJ2-7, with 9 bases lining up with TRBD2. Trimming at V came to 6 bases and at J to 5 bases, leaving 8 bases not matched to a gene. This CDR3 comprises 14 residues. In germline, CDR1 is ENHRY, CDR2 SYGVKD. This CDR3 reads CAIRVSGGFNEQYF. The CDR3 DNA reads as TGTGCCATCAGGGTTAGCGGGGGTTTCAACGAGCAGTACTTC.

The chain carries TRBV7-2 and TRBJ1-1; no definite D call. Germline V lookup: CDR1 SGHTA, CDR2 FQGNSA. The CDR3 is 13 residues long. The V gene lost 1 base and the J gene lost 4 bases, with 7 bases spanning the gap. The CDR3 DNA reads as TGTGCCAGCAGCTTAGGTCGGTTCACTGAAGCTTTCTTT. It encodes CASSLGRFTEAFF. Based on the CDR3 plus reference TRBV7-2 and TRBJ1-1, the full variable domain is GAGVSQSPSNKVTEKGKDVELRCDPISGHTALYWYRQSLGQGLEFLIYFQGNSAPDKSGLPSDRFSAERTGGSVSTLTIQRTQQEDSAVYLCASSLGRFTEAFFGQGTRLTVV.

The J gene is TRBJ2-7, the V gene TRBV29-1, with D possibly matching TRBD2 (5 bases). V was clipped by 6 bases and J by 5 bases, with 14 bases between them. The CDR3 consists of 12 residues. Per the germline V gene, CDR1 is SQVTM and CDR2 is ANQGSEA. The CDR3 loop reads CSVLTSTHEQYF. In DNA form, the CDR3 reads TGCAGCGTACTAACTAGTACCCACGAGCAGTACTTC.

The V gene is TRBV7-2, the J gene TRBJ2-6; D unclear. Looked up from germline, CDR1 is SGHTA and CDR2 is FQGNSA. Between the trimmed V and J ends, which lost 1 base and 1 base, there was a span of 8 bases. The CDR3 length is 16 residues. Here the CDR3 reads CASSLVTRSGANVLTF. CDR3 bases: TGTGCCAGCAGCTTAGTAACCAGATCTGGGGCCAACGTCCTGACTTTC. The full variable domain, in which reference TRBV7-2 and TRBJ2-6 provide the parts outside the CDR3, is GAGVSQSPSNKVTEKGKDVELRCDPISGHTALYWYRQSLGQGLEFLIYFQGNSAPDKSGLPSDRFSAERTGGSVSTLTIQRTQQEDSAVYLCASSLVTRSGANVLTFGAGSRLTVL.

The chain couples TRBV3-1 (or the pseudogene TRBV3-2) to TRBJ2-2, with TRBD1 matching 9 bases. Germline V gene lookup returns CDR1 LGHDT and CDR2 YNNKEL (reference sequence). The CDR3 length is 13 residues. V lost 1 base to trimming and J lost 11 bases; unmatched junction nucleotides: 2. CDR3 in amino acids: CASSQVQGAELFF. DNA for the CDR3: TGTGCCAGCAGCCAAGTACAGGGGGCCGAGCTGTTTTTT.

V and J are TRBV5-5 and TRBJ1-2; D is unclear. The CDR3 is made up of 13 amino acids. Trimming cost V 4 bases and J 0 bases, with 7 bases left between them. Germline loops: CDR1 SGHKS, CDR2 YYEKEE (reference sequence). The DNA of the CDR3 is TGTGCCAGCAGCCCGGGTCCTAACTATGGCTACACCTTC. It specifies CASSPGPNYGYTF.

In its sample, this clone was seen once. The V call is TRBV9, the J call TRBJ1-1, with D perhaps matching TRBD1 (6 bases). CDR3 length: 15 amino acids. V dropped 4 bases and J dropped 0 bases, with 13 bases sitting between them. The germline V gene encodes CDR1 SGDLS and CDR2 YYNGEE. CDR3 protein: CASSSTGTLNTEAFF. For the CDR3, the DNA is TGTGCCAGCAGCTCAACCGGGACACTGAACACTGAAGCTTTCTTT.

A note on this clone: Other DNA sequences in the sample encode the same CDR3. V gene TRBV7-9 combines with J gene TRBJ1-2, with no clear D. The CDR3 has 13 amino acids. Germline lookup yields CDR1 SEHNR and CDR2 FQNEAQ (reference sequence). Trimming took off 8 bases at V and 0 bases at J, with 10 bases between the two ends. The CDR3 DNA reads as TGTGCCAGCTCTCTCGGGGCTAACTATGGCTACACCTTC. This codes for CASSLGANYGYTF.

J is TRBJ2-5 and V is TRBV4-1, with a tentative D call TRBD2 (6 bases). Germline V gene lookup returns CDR1 MGHRA and CDR2 YSYEKL. This CDR3 is built from 13 residues. Trimming left V 4 bases short and J 4 bases short, with 10 bases between. The CDR3 protein is CASSRTGRETQYF. For the CDR3, the DNA is TGCGCCAGCAGCCGAACCGGGAGAGAGACCCAGTACTTC.

The chain joins TRBV6-1 to TRBJ1-1; TRBD1 is a possible D gene (5 bases). The CDR3 has 13 residues. V lost 3 bases, J lost 3 bases, and 8 bases lay in between. Looked up from germline, CDR1 is MNHNS and CDR2 is SASEGT. CDR3 DNA sequence: TGTGCCAGCAGTGACCAGGGTTACACTGAAGCTTTCTTT. It translates to CASSDQGYTEAFF.

The chain couples TRBV5-1 to TRBJ2-1; a weak D match, TRBD2 (5 bases). In germline, CDR1 is SGHRS, CDR2 YFSETQ. The CDR3 contains 16 residues. V shed 1 base and J shed 4 bases, with 15 bases lying between them. In DNA form, the CDR3 reads TGCGCCAGCAGCTTGTCACCGGCCGGGGTTTACAATGAGCAGTTCTTC. Residues: CASSLSPAGVYNEQFF.